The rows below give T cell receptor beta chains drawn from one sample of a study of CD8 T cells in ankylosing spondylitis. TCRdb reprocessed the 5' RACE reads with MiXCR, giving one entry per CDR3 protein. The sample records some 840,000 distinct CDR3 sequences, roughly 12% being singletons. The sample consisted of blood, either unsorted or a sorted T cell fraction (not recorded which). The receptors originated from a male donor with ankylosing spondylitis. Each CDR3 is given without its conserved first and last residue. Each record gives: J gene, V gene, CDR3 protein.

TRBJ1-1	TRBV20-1	SASYGPRGTEAF
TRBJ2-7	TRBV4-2	ASSQASSSFYEQY
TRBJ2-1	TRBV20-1	SGGQGLSYNEQF
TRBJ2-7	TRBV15	ATSILDEQY
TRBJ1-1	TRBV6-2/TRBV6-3	ATQDSLLTEAF
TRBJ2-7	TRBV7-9	ASSLEGAWQY
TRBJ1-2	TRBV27	ASSLSRGRQGGYGYT
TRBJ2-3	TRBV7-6	ASSRQGAYLDTQY
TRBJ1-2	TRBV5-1	ASSLVSLNYGYT
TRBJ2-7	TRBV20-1	SITGLHYSEKDEQY
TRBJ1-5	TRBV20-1	SARPSGNQPQH
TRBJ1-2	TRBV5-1	ASTDATTGSGYT
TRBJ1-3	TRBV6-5	ASSYSRTAGNTIY
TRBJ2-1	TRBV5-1	ASSLVALANNEQF
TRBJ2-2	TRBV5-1	ASSPGGVDRTGELF
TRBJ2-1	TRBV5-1	ASSLAVSGGQNEQF
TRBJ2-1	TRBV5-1	ASSWGDTDYNEQF
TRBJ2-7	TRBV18	ASSPPRGADEQY
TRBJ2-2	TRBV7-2	ASSLRVDTGELF
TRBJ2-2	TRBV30	AWRIAANTGELF
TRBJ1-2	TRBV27	ASSLSFKGDYGYT
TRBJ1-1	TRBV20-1	SARKSQGRAF
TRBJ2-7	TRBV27	ASSLDRRFMSEQY
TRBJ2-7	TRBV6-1	ASSPYREPSYEQY
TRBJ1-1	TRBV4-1	ASSQDWDHTEAF
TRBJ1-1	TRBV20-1	SALPPESGNTEAF
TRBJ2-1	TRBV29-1	SVGQWQF
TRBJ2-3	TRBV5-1	ASSYNRGWDTQY
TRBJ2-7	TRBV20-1	SASFRLVPYEQY
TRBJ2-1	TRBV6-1	ASRIDRDAQQF
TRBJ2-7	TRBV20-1	SASISWPYEQY
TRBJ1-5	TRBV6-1	ASRLGTGRNQPQH
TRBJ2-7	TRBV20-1	SPAFYGSGVQY
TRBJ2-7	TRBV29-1	SVKPGQDPWEQY
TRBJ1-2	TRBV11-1	ASSLRGTEAGYT
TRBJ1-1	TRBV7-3	ASSLTTVQGGTEAF
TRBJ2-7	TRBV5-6	ASSLFQTGPGMGEQY
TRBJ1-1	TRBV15	ATSRDFAPGMNTEAF
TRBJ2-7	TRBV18	ASSPYDRGLY
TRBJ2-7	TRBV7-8	ASSLWRRAYEQY
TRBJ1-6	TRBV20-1	SARDEGSPLH
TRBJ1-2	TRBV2	ASTSRDRANYGYT
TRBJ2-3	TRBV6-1	ASSNLDRTDTQY
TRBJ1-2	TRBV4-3	ASSQSEGLGYA
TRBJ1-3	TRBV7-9	ASSLRGLDGNTIY
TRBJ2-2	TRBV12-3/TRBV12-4	ASCLAGLAGYIDTGELF
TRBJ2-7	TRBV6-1	ASSVDYTNYEQY
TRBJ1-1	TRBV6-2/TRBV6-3	ASSYSAHRLENTEAF
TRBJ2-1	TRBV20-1	SAQGLAGTEQF
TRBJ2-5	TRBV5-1	ASSAGGFQETQY
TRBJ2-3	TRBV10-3	AISQDGSTDTQY
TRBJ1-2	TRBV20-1	SATRWDRVGYT
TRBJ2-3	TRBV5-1	ASSLVAVSTDTQY
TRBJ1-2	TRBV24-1	ATSGLEQGSYGYT
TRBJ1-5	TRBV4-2	ASSQDRGHSNQPQH
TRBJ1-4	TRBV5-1	ASSLDPGTTNEKLF
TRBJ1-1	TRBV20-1	SARPTGDTEAF
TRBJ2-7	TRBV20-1	SARERAGGGEQY
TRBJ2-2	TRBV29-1	SVVGPANTGELF